Shown below are 13 T cell receptor beta chains from a single sample sequenced in a study of shared clonotypes between healthy human individuals (dated by TCRdb to the early 2020s). The receptor library was made with the immunoSEQ multiplex PCR assay. TCRdb holds this immuneACCESS table with in-frame rearrangements only. Some clones are missing; in checked studies, unresolved V genes explain under half, and the rest has no known cause. The sample data list about 700,000 clones, and about 74% of these were observed just once. Of the sample, 1.5% to 2% is held by the ten largest clones. The sequenced sample consisted of memory CD4+ T cells sorted from blood. The cell subset or site label for this specimen denotes: CD45RA-negative fraction. The receptors derive from a woman in her 30s in good health.

The genes are TRBV29-1 and TRBJ1-2, with a possible D match to TRBD1 (5 bases). The CDR3 has 12 amino acids. Germline V gene lookup returns CDR1 SQVTM and CDR2 ANQGSEA. V lost 4 bases, J lost 6 bases, and 12 bases lay in between. The CDR3 sequence is CSVVGGAHGYTF. CDR3 in DNA: TGCAGCGTTGTAGGTGGGGCCCATGGCTACACCTTC.

The chain joins TRBV5-1 to TRBJ1-1; D call uncertain. The CDR3 spans 13 residues. Between the trimmed V and J ends, which lost 6 bases and 4 bases, there was a span of 13 bases. Germline V CDR1 and CDR2: SGHRS, YFSETQ. CDR3 protein: CASTYSLGTEAFF. The CDR3 DNA reads TGCGCCAGCACCTATTCCCTCGGCACTGAAGCTTTCTTT.

The chain is built from TRBV5-1 and TRBJ2-3, with 9 bases aligning to TRBD1. The V segment lost 4 bases and the J segment 2 bases; nucleotides outside the gene matches: 8. CDR1 and CDR2 (germline): SGHRS, YFSETQ. This CDR3 has 16 residues. The CDR3 spells CASSPRDRVSTDTQYF. CDR3 DNA sequence: TGCGCCAGCAGCCCCCGGGACAGGGTTTCCACAGATACGCAGTATTTT.

Concerning this clone: This may be a read error: a much more frequent sequence differs by one nucleotide. The gene calls are TRBV5-1 and TRBJ1-3; D possibly corresponds to TRBD1 (6 bases). The CDR3 spans 14 residues. Trimming pared 4 bases from V and 2 bases from J, leaving 10 bases between. CDR1 is SGHRS and CDR2 is YFSETQ in the germline V gene. The DNA for the CDR3 is TGCGCCAGCAGCGCCGGGACACCTGGAAACACCATATATTTT. This sequence encodes CASSAGTPGNTIYF.

This clone has more than one count but fewer than ten. This chain uses TRBV5-1 with TRBJ1-1; D not resolved. V dropped 2 bases and J dropped 4 bases, with 18 bases sitting between them. This CDR3 contains 16 residues. The germline gives CDR1 SGHRS, CDR2 YFSETQ. This CDR3 reads CASSFRSTSTSTEAFF. For the CDR3, the DNA is TGCGCCAGCAGCTTTAGGTCAACAAGTACGAGCACTGAAGCTTTCTTT.

This sequence joins TRBV7-6 and TRBJ2-5; D is undetermined. The CDR3 totals 14 residues. The germline V gene encodes CDR1 SGHVS and CDR2 FNYEAQ. V gave up 5 bases and J gave up 4 bases, with 14 bases separating them. The CDR3, as DNA: TGTGCCAGCAGCCGTTATAGTGTCTCAGAGACCCAGTACTTC. This sequence encodes CASSRYSVSETQYF.

This chain joins TRBV14 and TRBJ1-2; a weak D match, TRBD1 (6 bases). Trimming took 5 bases from V and 2 from J, leaving 15 bases between them. Looked up from germline, CDR1 is SGHDN and CDR2 is FVKESK. The CDR3 extends over 15 amino acids. The CDR3 protein is CASSWGRIQNYGYTF. As DNA, the CDR3 is TGTGCCAGCAGCTGGGGGCGCATTCAAAACTATGGCTACACCTTC.

This chain connects TRBV5-1 to TRBJ1-1, with D possibly TRBD1 on 5 matching bases. The germline V gene has CDR1 SGHRS and CDR2 YFSETQ. The CDR3 covers 15 residues. V dropped 3 bases and J dropped 2 bases, with 14 bases sitting between them. CDR3 in amino acids: CASSSGLRQNTEAFF. The CDR3 nucleotides are TGCGCCAGCAGCTCAGGGTTACGGCAAAACACTGAAGCTTTCTTT.

A single count supports this clone. The rearrangement joins TRBV4-1 to TRBJ1-1; D gene ambiguous. CDR3 length: 13 amino acids. Trimming took off 3 bases at V and 2 bases at J, with 7 bases between the two ends. Per germline, CDR1 MGHRA and CDR2 YSYEKL. The chain's CDR3 is CASSHQHNTEAFF. The CDR3 DNA reads as TGCGCCAGCAGCCACCAGCACAACACTGAAGCTTTCTTT.

This chain joins TRBV7-2 and TRBJ1-1, with no clear D. CDR3 length: 13 residues. Trimming shortened V by 4 bases and J by 4 bases, and 10 bases separated the two germline ends. Germline CDR1 and CDR2: SGHTA and FQGNSA. DNA for the CDR3: TGTGCCAGCAGCTCCGAGACGGGCACTGAAGCTTTCTTT. Translated, it gives CASSSETGTEAFF.

Worth noting for this clone: Other DNA sequences in this specimen translate into the identical CDR3. The chain couples TRBV19 to TRBJ2-6; no clear D gene. Germline V gene data show CDR1 as LNHDA and CDR2 as SQIVND (reference sequence). V lost 8 bases and J lost 0, with 5 bases in between. The CDR3 has 13 amino acids. The CDR3 reads CASRVSGANVLTF. CDR3 DNA: TGTGCCAGTCGAGTCTCTGGGGCCAACGTCCTGACTTTC.

The chain combines TRBV25-1 with TRBJ1-5; no firm D call. V lost 6 bases to trimming and J lost 5 bases, with 17 bases between them. Germline CDR1 and CDR2: MGHDK and SYGVNS. The CDR3 totals 15 residues. CDR3 nucleotides: TGTGCCAGCAGCCCGGGAGGCGCGAAGGATCAGCCCCAGCATTTT. This gives the protein CASSPGGAKDQPQHF.

CDR3 DNA: TGTGCCTGCACAGACGGGACAAACCTTAGGGATGAGCAGTTCTTC. It codes for CACTDGTNLRDEQFF. The rearrangement uses TRBV6-1 and TRBJ2-1, with a possible D match to TRBD1 (6 bases). This CDR3 region has 15 residues. The V gene lost 11 bases and the J gene lost 8 bases, with 25 bases spanning the gap. The germline CDR1 and CDR2 sequences are MNHNS and SASEGT.